Reported below is one T cell receptor beta chain. Its antigen remains unidentified. The data were obtained in a study of persistence of HIV-infected CD4 T cells. About the research overall: Multiple blood draws of up to roughly 180 mL, except a couple of donors with single leukapheresis. General observations from the study: Antigen-responding cells were enriched for degenerate expanded CDR3beta sequences.

This nonspecific control used anti-CD3/anti-CD28 bead stimulation of CD4+ T cells. Responding CD4+ T cells were sorted by upregulation of both CD40 ligand and CD69. CD4+ T cell counts exceeded 400 cells/uL; CMV serology was positive. Anti-CD28/CD49d costimulation, CD40-blocking antibody and enfuvirtide were given to CD8-depleted PBMCs for 18 hours. The germline CDR1 and CDR2 sequences are SGHKS and YYEKEE (reference sequence). The CDR3 has 14 residues. Trimming stripped 4 bases from V and 0 bases from J, with 10 bases between. The immunoSEQ assay was version 4, run in survey mode. Assay: immunoSEQ multiplex PCR; the TCRdb copy retains only in-frame clones and omits some. The sample includes about 47,000 clones, just over 90% of them seen just once.

Sequences were derived from CD4+ T cells sorted from PBMCs after roughly 17-hour stimulation, sampled from a patient who received antiretroviral therapy. The gene calls are TRBV5-5 and TRBJ1-1; D is possibly TRBD1 (6 bases). This clonotype was obtained from an adult man with HIV who was CMV-seropositive. CDR3 sequence reads: CASSRGQLNTEAFF. The CDR3 DNA sequence: TGTGCCAGCAGCCGAGGACAGCTGAACACTGAAGCTTTCTTT.